The 19 T cell receptor beta chains reported below all come from one sample, sequenced in a study of cytomegalovirus exposure and HLA in healthy donors. Vbeta (60) and Jbeta (13) primers were used in the PCR. Produced via immunoSEQ multiplex PCR; TCRdb's table is partial and in-frame only. The sample consists of fewer than 200,000 clones, around 80% of them appearing once. The sample consisted of PBMCs. The receptors were sampled from a woman aged 45 to 65 in good health and CMV-seropositive.

The chain combines TRBV28 with TRBJ2-3, with TRBD2 matching 8 bases. CDR1 is MDHEN, CDR2 SYDVKM, per germline. The V gene end was trimmed by 6 bases and the J gene end by 1 base; junction bases not matched to a gene: 9. CDR3 size: 16 residues. The CDR3 nucleotides read TGTGCCAGCAGCCCGAGACTAGCGATTGGCACAGATACGCAGTATTTT. It specifies CASSPRLAIGTDTQYF.

The chain combines TRBV29-1 with TRBJ1-2; possibly TRBD1 for D (5 bases). CDR3 size: 13 residues. Germline lookup yields CDR1 SQVTM and CDR2 ANQGSEA. Trimming took off 0 bases at V and 4 bases at J, with 9 bases between the two ends. DNA of the CDR3: TGCAGCGTTGAAGAGTGGGGCAGCTATGGCTACACCTTC. It encodes CSVEEWGSYGYTF. The full variable domain, rest sourced from reference TRBV29-1 and TRBJ1-2, is SAVISQKPSRDICQRGTSLTIQCQVDSQVTMMFWYRQQPGQSLTLIATANQGSEATYESGFVIDKFPISRPNLTFSTLTVSNMSPEDSSIYLCSVEEWGSYGYTFGSGTRLTVV.

The chain carries TRBV5-5 and TRBJ2-7; 9 bases line up with TRBD2. J was trimmed by 2 bases and V by 5 bases; bases with no gene match: 5. CDR3 length: 14 residues. Germline loops: CDR1 SGHKS, CDR2 YYEKEE (reference sequence). CDR3 nucleotides: TGTGCCAGCAGGCGCGGGGGGGACGCCTACGAGCAGTACTTC. This translates into CASRRGGDAYEQYF.

The chain has TRBV5-1 and TRBJ2-5, with 12 bases fitting TRBD2. The DNA end is a closer match to TRBJ2-7, so the J assignment may be wrong. Germline CDR1 reads SGHRS; CDR2 reads YFSETQ. This CDR3 region has 18 residues. CDR3 DNA sequence: TGCGCCAGCAGCCCGCTAGCGGGAGGGTCGTTCGGCTCCTACGAGCAGTACTTC. Protein sequence: CASSPLAGGSFGSYEQYF.

The rearrangement links TRBV10-3 to TRBJ2-7, with TRBD1 matching over 11 bases. The trim removed 9 bases at V and 5 bases at J, leaving 6 bases unmatched. CDR3 length: 13 residues. CDR1 ENHRY and CDR2 SYGVKD come from the germline V gene. The CDR3 spells CAISWTGGHEQYF. CDR3 sequence (DNA): TGTGCCATTAGCTGGACAGGGGGCCACGAGCAGTACTTC.

The chain recombines TRBV6-5 with TRBJ2-7, with TRBD1 matching 10 bases. The V segment lost 8 bases and the J segment 2 bases; nucleotides outside the gene matches: 3. The CDR3 is made up of 13 amino acids. Germline-derived CDR1 and CDR2 are MNHEY and SVGAGI. The CDR3 spells CASGDRGPYEQYF. CDR3 bases: TGTGCCAGCGGGGACAGGGGCCCCTACGAGCAGTACTTC.

The chain links TRBV19 to TRBJ2-5, with 9 bases that match TRBD1. The length of the CDR3 is 15 residues. Looked up from germline, CDR1 is LNHDA and CDR2 is SQIVND (reference sequence). V gave up 5 bases and J gave up 2 bases; unmatched junction bases: 6. CDR3 amino acids: CASSYRGPGQETQYF. CDR3 nucleotides: TGTGCCAGTAGTTACAGGGGGCCCGGTCAAGAGACCCAGTACTTC.

This rearrangement joins TRBV7-6 to TRBJ2-5; D gene ambiguous. The CDR3 length is 12 residues. Germline values: CDR1 SGHVS, CDR2 FNYEAQ. V lost 5 bases, J lost 0 bases, and 4 bases lay in between. This chain's CDR3 is CASSQYQETQYF. DNA of the CDR3: TGTGCCAGCAGCCAGTACCAAGAGACCCAGTACTTC.

V is TRBV27 and J is TRBJ1-5; 7 bases map to TRBD1. This CDR3 has 18 amino acids. Germline values: CDR1 MNHEY, CDR2 SMNVEV (reference sequence). V shed 4 bases, J shed 1 base, and the junction held 13 bases outside the gene matches. The CDR3 here is CASSSQGHPFSSNQPQHF. CDR3 nucleotides: TGTGCCAGCAGTTCACAGGGGCACCCCTTCTCGAGCAATCAGCCCCAGCATTTT.

The rearrangement links TRBV5-4 to TRBJ2-7, with 10 bases identical to TRBD1. J was trimmed by 3 bases and V by 4 bases; bases with no gene match: 4. The length of the CDR3 is 14 residues. The germline gives CDR1 SGHNT, CDR2 YYREEE (reference sequence). The CDR3 spells CASSPRDRGYEQYF. The CDR3, as DNA: TGTGCCAGCAGCCCCCGGGACAGGGGCTACGAGCAGTACTTC.

This chain links TRBV5-6 with TRBJ2-1, with D maybe TRBD2 (6 bases). Trimming stripped 3 bases from V and 7 bases from J, with 26 bases between. Looked up from germline, CDR1 is SGHDT and CDR2 is YYEEEE. CDR3 size: 18 residues. CDR3 nucleotides: TGTGCCAGCAGCTCGGGTTGGGAGTTACAGCGGGTCCTAAATGAGCAGTTCTTC. Encoded protein: CASSSGWELQRVLNEQFF.

J is TRBJ1-5 and V is TRBV19, with 11 bases that match TRBD1. The CDR3 has 16 amino acids. V lost 7 bases to trimming and J lost 1 base; unmatched junction nucleotides: 6. CDR1 is LNHDA and CDR2 is SQIVND in the germline V gene (reference sequence). The CDR3: CASKPGTGGSNQPQHF. The DNA of the CDR3 is TGTGCCAGTAAGCCCGGGACAGGGGGAAGCAATCAGCCCCAGCATTTT.

The V call is TRBV4-2, the J call TRBJ2-3; 11 bases are a match to TRBD2. V lost 1 base, J lost 5 bases, and 11 bases stayed unmatched. The CDR3 consists of 18 residues. CDR1 and CDR2 (germline): LGHNA, YNFKEQ. The CDR3 region is CASSQVLAGEGRQDTQYF. DNA of the CDR3: TGTGCCAGCAGCCAAGTACTAGCGGGAGAGGGCCGCCAAGATACGCAGTATTTT.

The chain links TRBV7-9 to TRBJ1-2; maybe TRBD1 (5 bases). The V and J ends lost 3 bases and 3 bases respectively, with 8 bases between them. The germline CDR1 and CDR2 sequences are SEHNR and FQNEAQ (reference sequence). This CDR3 is 13 amino acids long. The CDR3, as DNA: TGTGCCAGCAGCTTTGACAGTGACTATGGCTACACCTTC. As protein: CASSFDSDYGYTF.

This clone has only a few counts. V usage is TRBV4-1 and J usage is TRBJ2-1; 9 bases map to TRBD1. Trimming took 4 bases from V and 1 from J; bases not matched to a gene: 8. From germline, CDR1 is MGHRA and CDR2 YSYEKL. This CDR3 region has 17 residues. The CDR3 DNA reads as TGCGCCAGCAGCCCTTTACCGGGACAGGGATCCTACAATGAGCAGTTCTTC. It encodes CASSPLPGQGSYNEQFF.

V usage is TRBV5-1 and J usage is TRBJ1-5; 9 positions match TRBD1. The germline CDR1 and CDR2 sequences are SGHRS and YFSETQ. V lost 1 base, J lost 7 bases, and 9 bases stayed unmatched. The CDR3 contains 16 residues. The CDR3 sequence is CASSLSPRTGEQPQHF. DNA of the CDR3: TGCGCCAGCAGCTTGTCCCCCCGGACAGGGGAACAGCCCCAGCATTTT. The variable domain in full, completed from reference TRBV5-1 and TRBJ1-5, reads KAGVTQTPRYLIKTRGQQVTLSCSPISGHRSVSWYQQTPGQGLQFLFEYFSETQRNKGNFPGRFSGRQFSNSRSEMNVSTLELGDSALYLCASSLSPRTGEQPQHFGDGTRLSIL.

The count of this clone is one. This rearrangement joins TRBV6-6 to TRBJ2-1; possible D gene TRBD1, 5 bases. Looked up from germline, CDR1 is MNHNY and CDR2 is SVGAGI (reference sequence). The CDR3 has 12 residues. V gave up 7 bases and J gave up 10 bases, with 14 bases separating them. CDR3 in amino acids: CASTWMQGEQFF. The CDR3 DNA follows: TGTGCCAGCACTTGGATGCAGGGAGAGCAGTTCTTC.

The chain recombines TRBV5-1 with TRBJ1-2; 8 bases match TRBD1. Germline values: CDR1 SGHRS, CDR2 YFSETQ. The CDR3 is made up of 15 amino acids. V gave up 5 bases and J gave up 3 bases; unmatched junction bases: 9. The CDR3 DNA reads as TGCGCCAGCAGGCAGGAGGACAGGGCCCACTATGGCTACACCTTC. Protein: CASRQEDRAHYGYTF. The variable domain in full, with the rest retrieved from reference TRBV5-1 and TRBJ1-2, is KAGVTQTPRYLIKTRGQQVTLSCSPISGHRSVSWYQQTPGQGLQFLFEYFSETQRNKGNFPGRFSGRQFSNSRSEMNVSTLELGDSALYLCASRQEDRAHYGYTFGSGTRLTVV.

The DNA for the CDR3 is TGTGCCAGCAGCTTTGGCGGGAAGTTGTACGAGCAGTACTTC. This gives the protein CASSFGGKLYEQYF. The chain joins TRBV11-2 to TRBJ2-7; maybe TRBD2 (6 bases). V gave up 3 bases and J gave up 4 bases, with 13 bases separating them. This CDR3 has 14 residues. From germline, CDR1 is SGHAT and CDR2 FQNNGV.